A selection of T cell receptor beta chains follows, all from one sample in a study of T cells expressing NK-cell markers. From the 5' RACE reads, TCRdb lists one entry per CDR3 protein and no DNA. This sample's table reports 500,000 to 700,000 distinct CDR3 sequences. The material sequenced was blood T cells: a sorted CD56 or NKG2C T cell subset, CD4+ or CD8+ T cells, or bulk PBMC T cells (not recorded which). All receptors come from a man aged 18 to 29 in good health. CDR3s include the opening cysteine and the closing phenylalanine or tryptophan.

v_call: TRBV10-1; j_call: TRBJ2-5; cdr3_aa: CASSELASPETQYF
v_call: TRBV12-3/TRBV12-4; j_call: TRBJ2-5; cdr3_aa: CASSSTAYQETQYF
v_call: TRBV7-2; j_call: TRBJ2-7; cdr3_aa: CASSLPNSYEQYF
v_call: TRBV29-1; j_call: TRBJ2-5; cdr3_aa: CSVEEGRRGYQETQYF
v_call: TRBV9; j_call: TRBJ2-2; cdr3_aa: CASSVNRAELFF
v_call: TRBV12-3/TRBV12-4; j_call: TRBJ2-1; cdr3_aa: CASTWGAGGRSYNEQFF
v_call: TRBV2; j_call: TRBJ2-7; cdr3_aa: CASRPRDRAGDEQYF
v_call: TRBV5-1; j_call: TRBJ2-7; cdr3_aa: CASSLNGLEHSSYEQYF
v_call: TRBV10-2; j_call: TRBJ2-3; cdr3_aa: CASRGTSGRMNTDTQYF
v_call: TRBV20-1; j_call: TRBJ1-5; cdr3_aa: CSARDRRQGDQPQHF
v_call: TRBV6-5; j_call: TRBJ2-7; cdr3_aa: CASSYSKLVAGGGYEQYF
v_call: TRBV27; j_call: TRBJ1-6; cdr3_aa: CASSFGRENSPLHF
v_call: TRBV10-2; j_call: TRBJ1-4; cdr3_aa: CASSIPNQEGVGEKLFF
v_call: TRBV6-1; j_call: TRBJ2-7; cdr3_aa: CASSEAVAPLYEQYF
v_call: TRBV4-1; j_call: TRBJ2-1; cdr3_aa: CASSRPAAEQFF
v_call: TRBV6-1; j_call: TRBJ1-5; cdr3_aa: CASNLGQGGRQPQHF
v_call: TRBV4-3; j_call: TRBJ2-1; cdr3_aa: CASSDSGRGYNEQFF
v_call: TRBV9; j_call: TRBJ2-7; cdr3_aa: CASSVEGEPGYEQYF
v_call: TRBV4-1; j_call: TRBJ2-7; cdr3_aa: CASSQEITSSYEQYF
v_call: TRBV5-1; j_call: TRBJ2-3; cdr3_aa: CASSFDITDTQYF
v_call: TRBV29-1; j_call: TRBJ1-2; cdr3_aa: CSVGGQSGYTF
v_call: TRBV9; j_call: TRBJ2-3; cdr3_aa: CASSGDGAGRDTQYF
v_call: TRBV10-3; j_call: TRBJ1-4; cdr3_aa: CAISEQPGNEKLFF
v_call: TRBV7-3; j_call: TRBJ2-1; cdr3_aa: CASSFYTAPHSYNEQFF
v_call: TRBV4-3; j_call: TRBJ1-5; cdr3_aa: CASSPTIYQPQHF
v_call: TRBV7-2; j_call: TRBJ1-6; cdr3_aa: CASSLAHLFNSPLHF
v_call: TRBV18; j_call: TRBJ1-2; cdr3_aa: CASSPGKSPSYGYTF
v_call: TRBV10-2; j_call: TRBJ2-2; cdr3_aa: CASRVGTSDGTGELFF
v_call: TRBV29-1; j_call: TRBJ1-1; cdr3_aa: CSVERVLMNTEAFF
v_call: TRBV3-1; j_call: TRBJ1-1; cdr3_aa: CASSQWLSGNTEAFF
v_call: TRBV2; j_call: TRBJ2-7; cdr3_aa: CASSEVEGAGEQYF
v_call: TRBV12-3/TRBV12-4; j_call: TRBJ2-7; cdr3_aa: CASSLVGFRSSYEQYF
v_call: TRBV10-3; j_call: TRBJ1-4; cdr3_aa: CAISESFTTNEKLFF
v_call: TRBV5-6; j_call: TRBJ2-3; cdr3_aa: CASSPRHGQPTDTQYF
v_call: TRBV12-3/TRBV12-4; j_call: TRBJ2-1; cdr3_aa: CASSSNQGLYEQFF
v_call: TRBV20-1; j_call: TRBJ1-4; cdr3_aa: CSASRATGNEKLFF
v_call: TRBV20-1; j_call: TRBJ1-1; cdr3_aa: CSARTQGYNTEAFF
v_call: TRBV12-3/TRBV12-4; j_call: TRBJ2-7; cdr3_aa: CASSFGLKYEQYF
v_call: TRBV2; j_call: TRBJ2-3; cdr3_aa: CASSVTGWTDTQYF
v_call: TRBV20-1; j_call: TRBJ2-1; cdr3_aa: CSARDLFALSSYNEQFF
v_call: TRBV24-1; j_call: TRBJ1-5; cdr3_aa: CATSDSGEGNQPQHF